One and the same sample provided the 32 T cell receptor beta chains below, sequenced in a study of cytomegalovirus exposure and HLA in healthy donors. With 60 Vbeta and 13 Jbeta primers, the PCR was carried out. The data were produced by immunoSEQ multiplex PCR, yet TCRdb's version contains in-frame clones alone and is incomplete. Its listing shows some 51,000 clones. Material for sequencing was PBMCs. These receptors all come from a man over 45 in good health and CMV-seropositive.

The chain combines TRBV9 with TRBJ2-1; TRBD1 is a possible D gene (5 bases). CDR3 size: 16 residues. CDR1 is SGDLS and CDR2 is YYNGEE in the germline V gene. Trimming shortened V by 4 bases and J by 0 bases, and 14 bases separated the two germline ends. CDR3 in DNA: TGTGCCAGCAGCACCCGACAGCTTAGCTCCTACAATGAGCAGTTCTTC. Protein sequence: CASSTRQLSSYNEQFF.

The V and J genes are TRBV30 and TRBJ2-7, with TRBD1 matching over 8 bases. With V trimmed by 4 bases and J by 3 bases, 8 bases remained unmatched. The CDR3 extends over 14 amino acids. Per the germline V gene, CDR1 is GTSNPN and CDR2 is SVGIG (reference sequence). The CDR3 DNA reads TGTGCCTGGAAGCATCCGGGACAGGTCTACGAGCAGTACTTC. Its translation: CAWKHPGQVYEQYF. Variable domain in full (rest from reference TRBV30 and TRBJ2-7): SQTIHQWPATLVQPVGSPLSLECTVEGTSNPNLYWYRQAAGRGLQLLFYSVGIGQISSEVPQNLSASRPQDRQFILSSKKLLLSDSGFYLCAWKHPGQVYEQYFGPGTRLTVT.

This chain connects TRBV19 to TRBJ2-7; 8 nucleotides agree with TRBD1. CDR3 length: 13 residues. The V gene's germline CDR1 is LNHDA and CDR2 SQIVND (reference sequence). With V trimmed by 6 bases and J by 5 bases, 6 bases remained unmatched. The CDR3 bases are TGTGCCAGTAGCCAGAACAGGGGGAACGAGCAGTACTTC. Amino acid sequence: CASSQNRGNEQYF. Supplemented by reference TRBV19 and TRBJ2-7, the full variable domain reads DGGITQSPKYLFRKEGQNVTLSCEQNLNHDAMYWYRQDPGQGLRLIYYSQIVNDFQKGDIAEGYSVSREKKESFPLTVTSAQKNPTAFYLCASSQNRGNEQYFGPGTRLTVT.

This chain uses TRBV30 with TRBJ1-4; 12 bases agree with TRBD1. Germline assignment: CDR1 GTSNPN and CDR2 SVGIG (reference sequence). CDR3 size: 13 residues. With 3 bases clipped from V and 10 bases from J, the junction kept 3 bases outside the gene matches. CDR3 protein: CAWSGTGGVKLFF. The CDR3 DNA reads TGTGCCTGGAGCGGGACAGGGGGCGTAAAACTGTTTTTT.

CDR3 coding DNA: TGTGCCAGCAGTCAGCGGACTGTGTCGACTGAAGCTTTCTTT. Protein: CASSQRTVSTEAFF. The rearrangement uses TRBV6-5 and TRBJ1-1; no clear D gene. V was clipped by 5 bases and J by 5 bases, with 15 bases between them. Germline CDR1 MNHEY, CDR2 SVGAGI. This CDR3 has 14 residues.

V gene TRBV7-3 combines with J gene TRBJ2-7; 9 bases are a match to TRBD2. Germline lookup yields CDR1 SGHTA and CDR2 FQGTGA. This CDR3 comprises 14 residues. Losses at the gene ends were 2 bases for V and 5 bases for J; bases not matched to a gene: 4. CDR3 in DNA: TGTGCCAGCAGCTTAGTAGCGGGAGTCGACGAGCAGTACTTC. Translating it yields CASSLVAGVDEQYF.

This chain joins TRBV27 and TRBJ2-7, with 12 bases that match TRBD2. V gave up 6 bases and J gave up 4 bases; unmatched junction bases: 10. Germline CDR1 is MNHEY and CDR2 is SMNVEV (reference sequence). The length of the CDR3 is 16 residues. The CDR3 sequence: CASSTNRLAGAYEQYF. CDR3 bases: TGTGCCAGCAGCACTAACCGACTAGCGGGAGCATACGAGCAGTACTTC.

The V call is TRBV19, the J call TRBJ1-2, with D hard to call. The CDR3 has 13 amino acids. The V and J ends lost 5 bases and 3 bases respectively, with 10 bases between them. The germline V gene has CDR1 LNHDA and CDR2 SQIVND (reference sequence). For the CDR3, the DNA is TGTGCCAGTAGTTCTGGGGAGGACTATGGCTACACCTTC. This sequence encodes CASSSGEDYGYTF.

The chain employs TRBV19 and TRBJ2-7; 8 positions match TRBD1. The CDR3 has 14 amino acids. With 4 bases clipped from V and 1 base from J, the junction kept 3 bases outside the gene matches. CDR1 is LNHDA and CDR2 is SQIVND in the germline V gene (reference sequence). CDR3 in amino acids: CASSTRDRSYEQYF. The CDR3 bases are TGTGCCAGTAGTACCCGGGACAGGTCCTACGAGCAGTACTTC.

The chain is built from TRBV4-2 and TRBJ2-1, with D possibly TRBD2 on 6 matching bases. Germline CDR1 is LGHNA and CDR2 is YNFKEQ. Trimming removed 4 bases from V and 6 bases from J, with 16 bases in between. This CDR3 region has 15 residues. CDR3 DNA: TGTGCCAGCAGCCGCTCGAGGGCTAGCGTCAATGAGCAGTTCTTC. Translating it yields CASSRSRASVNEQFF.

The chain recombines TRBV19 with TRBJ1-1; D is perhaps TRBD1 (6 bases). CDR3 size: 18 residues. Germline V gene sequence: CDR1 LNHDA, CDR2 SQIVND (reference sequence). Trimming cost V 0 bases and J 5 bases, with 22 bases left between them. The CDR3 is CASSIDPGRGASWTEAFF. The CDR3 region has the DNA TGTGCCAGTAGTATAGATCCGGGACGGGGGGCAAGTTGGACTGAAGCTTTCTTT.

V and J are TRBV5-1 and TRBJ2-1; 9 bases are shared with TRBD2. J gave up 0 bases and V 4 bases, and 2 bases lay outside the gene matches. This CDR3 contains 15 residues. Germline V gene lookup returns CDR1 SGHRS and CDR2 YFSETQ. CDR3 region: CASSVSGSSYNEQFF. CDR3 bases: TGCGCCAGCAGCGTTAGCGGGAGCTCCTACAATGAGCAGTTCTTC.

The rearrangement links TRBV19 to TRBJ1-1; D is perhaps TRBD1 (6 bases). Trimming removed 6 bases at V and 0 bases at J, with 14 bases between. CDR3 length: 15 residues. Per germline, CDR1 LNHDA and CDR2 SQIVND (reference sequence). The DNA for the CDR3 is TGTGCCAGTAGGACCGGACAGTTCATGAACACTGAAGCTTTCTTT. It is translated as CASRTGQFMNTEAFF.

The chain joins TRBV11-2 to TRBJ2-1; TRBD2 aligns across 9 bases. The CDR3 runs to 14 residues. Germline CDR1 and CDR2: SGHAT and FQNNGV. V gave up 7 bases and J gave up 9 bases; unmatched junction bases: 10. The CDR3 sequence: CASTGLATGIEQFF. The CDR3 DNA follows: TGTGCCAGCACCGGACTAGCGACAGGGATTGAGCAGTTCTTC.

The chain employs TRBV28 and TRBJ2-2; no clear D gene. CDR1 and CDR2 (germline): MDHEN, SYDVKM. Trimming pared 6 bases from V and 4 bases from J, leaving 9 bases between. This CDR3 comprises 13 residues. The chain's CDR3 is CASSAQTTGELFF. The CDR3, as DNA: TGTGCCAGCAGCGCACAGACCACCGGGGAGCTGTTTTTT. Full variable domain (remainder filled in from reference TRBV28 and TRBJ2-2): DVKVTQSSRYLVKRTGEKVFLECVQDMDHENMFWYRQDPGLGLRLIYFSYDVKMKEKGDIPEGYSVSREKKERFSLILESASTNQTSMYLCASSAQTTGELFFGEGSRLTVL.

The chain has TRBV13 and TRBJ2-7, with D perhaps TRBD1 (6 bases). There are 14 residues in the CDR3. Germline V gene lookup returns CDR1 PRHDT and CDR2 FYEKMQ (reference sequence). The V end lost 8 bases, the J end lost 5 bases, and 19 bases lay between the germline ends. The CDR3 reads CASGPTGVIDEQYF. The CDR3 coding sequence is TGTGCCAGCGGCCCGACAGGCGTTATCGACGAGCAGTACTTC.

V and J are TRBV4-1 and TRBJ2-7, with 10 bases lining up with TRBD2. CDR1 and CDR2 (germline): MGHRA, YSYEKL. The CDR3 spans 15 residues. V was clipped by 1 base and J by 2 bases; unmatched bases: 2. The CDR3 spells CASSQGTSGPYEQYF. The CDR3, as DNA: TGCGCCAGCAGCCAAGGGACTAGCGGTCCCTACGAGCAGTACTTC.

The CDR3 is CASSVASLYGYTF. In nucleotides, the CDR3 is TGTGCCAGCAGTGTGGCCTCATTATATGGCTACACCTTC. The gene calls are TRBV2 and TRBJ1-2; D unclear. Per the germline V gene, CDR1 is SNHLY and CDR2 is FYNNEI. Trimming cost V 4 bases and J 5 bases, with 11 bases left between them. This CDR3 region has 13 residues.

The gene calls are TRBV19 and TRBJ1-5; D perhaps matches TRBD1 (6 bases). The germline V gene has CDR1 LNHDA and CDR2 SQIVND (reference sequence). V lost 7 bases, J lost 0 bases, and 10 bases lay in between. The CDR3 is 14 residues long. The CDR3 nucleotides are TGTGCCAGTACAGTACAGGGTAGCAATCAGCCCCAGCATTTT. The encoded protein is CASTVQGSNQPQHF.

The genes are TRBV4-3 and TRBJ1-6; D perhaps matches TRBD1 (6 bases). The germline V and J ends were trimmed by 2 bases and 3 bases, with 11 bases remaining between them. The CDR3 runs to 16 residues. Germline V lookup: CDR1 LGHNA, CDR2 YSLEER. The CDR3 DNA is TGCGCCAGCAGCCAACATCAGGGGATCTATAATTCACCCCTCCACTTT. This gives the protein CASSQHQGIYNSPLHF.

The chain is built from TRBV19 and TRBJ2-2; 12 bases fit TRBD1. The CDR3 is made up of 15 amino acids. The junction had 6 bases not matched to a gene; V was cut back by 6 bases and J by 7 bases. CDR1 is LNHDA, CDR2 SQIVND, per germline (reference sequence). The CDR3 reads CASSPGTGGIGELFF. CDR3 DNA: TGTGCCAGTAGCCCCGGGACAGGGGGCATCGGGGAGCTGTTTTTT. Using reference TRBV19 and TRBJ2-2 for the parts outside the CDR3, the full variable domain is DGGITQSPKYLFRKEGQNVTLSCEQNLNHDAMYWYRQDPGQGLRLIYYSQIVNDFQKGDIAEGYSVSREKKESFPLTVTSAQKNPTAFYLCASSPGTGGIGELFFGEGSRLTVL.

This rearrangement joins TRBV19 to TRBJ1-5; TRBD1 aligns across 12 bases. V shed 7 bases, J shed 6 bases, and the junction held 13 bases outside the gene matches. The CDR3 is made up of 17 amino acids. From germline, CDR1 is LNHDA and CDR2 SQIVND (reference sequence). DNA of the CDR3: TGTGCCAGTACCGACTCTGCCGGGACAGGGGGCTCTCAGCCCCAGCATTTT. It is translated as CASTDSAGTGGSQPQHF.

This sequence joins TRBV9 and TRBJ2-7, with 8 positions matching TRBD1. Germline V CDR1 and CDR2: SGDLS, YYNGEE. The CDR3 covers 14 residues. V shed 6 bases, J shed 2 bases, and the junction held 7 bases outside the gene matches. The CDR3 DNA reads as TGTGCCAGCACCCGGACAGGGAGCGCCTACGAGCAGTACTTC. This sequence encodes CASTRTGSAYEQYF.

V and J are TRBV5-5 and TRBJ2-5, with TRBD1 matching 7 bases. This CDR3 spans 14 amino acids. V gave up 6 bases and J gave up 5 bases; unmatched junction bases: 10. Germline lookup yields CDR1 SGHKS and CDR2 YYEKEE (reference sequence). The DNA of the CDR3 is TGTGCCAGCACGAATCCCGGACAGGAGGAGACCCAGTACTTC. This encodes CASTNPGQEETQYF.

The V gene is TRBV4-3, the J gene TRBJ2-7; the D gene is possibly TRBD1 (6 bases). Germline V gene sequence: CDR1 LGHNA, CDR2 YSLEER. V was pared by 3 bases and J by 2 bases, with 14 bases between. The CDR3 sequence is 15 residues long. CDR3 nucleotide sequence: TGCGCCAGCAGCCAGATCCAGGGGACCGCCTACGAGCAGTACTTC. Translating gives CASSQIQGTAYEQYF.

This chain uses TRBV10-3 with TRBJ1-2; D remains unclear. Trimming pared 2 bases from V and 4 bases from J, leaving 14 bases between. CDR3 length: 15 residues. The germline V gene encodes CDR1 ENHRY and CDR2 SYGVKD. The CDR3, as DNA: TGTGCCATCAGTGAGGGACTTTCCGTAGGCTATGGCTACACCTTC. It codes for CAISEGLSVGYGYTF.

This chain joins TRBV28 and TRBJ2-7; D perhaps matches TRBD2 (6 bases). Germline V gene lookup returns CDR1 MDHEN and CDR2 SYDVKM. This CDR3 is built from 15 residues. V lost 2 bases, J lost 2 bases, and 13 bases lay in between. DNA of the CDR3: TGTGCCAGCAGTTTAGGTAGCGGAGAGGCCTACGAGCAGTACTTC. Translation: CASSLGSGEAYEQYF.

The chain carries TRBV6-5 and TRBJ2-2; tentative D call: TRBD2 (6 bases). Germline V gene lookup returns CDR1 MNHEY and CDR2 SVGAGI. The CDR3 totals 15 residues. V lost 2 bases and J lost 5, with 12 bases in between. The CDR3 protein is CASSYAGGGTGELFF. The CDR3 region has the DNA TGTGCCAGCAGTTACGCGGGTGGGGGGACCGGGGAGCTGTTTTTT.

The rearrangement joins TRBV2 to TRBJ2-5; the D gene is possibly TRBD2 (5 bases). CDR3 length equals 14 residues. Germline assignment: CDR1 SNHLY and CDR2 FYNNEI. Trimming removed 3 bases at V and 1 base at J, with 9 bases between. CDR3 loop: CASSEVSGQETQYF. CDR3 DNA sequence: TGTGCCAGCAGTGAGGTGAGCGGCCAAGAGACCCAGTACTTC.

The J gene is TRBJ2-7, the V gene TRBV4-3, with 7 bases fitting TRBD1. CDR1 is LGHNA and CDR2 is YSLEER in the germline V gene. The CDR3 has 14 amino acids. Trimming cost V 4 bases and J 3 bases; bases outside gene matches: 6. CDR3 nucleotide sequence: TGCGCCAGCAGCCCTACCACAGGGGACTACGAGCAGTACTTC. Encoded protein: CASSPTTGDYEQYF.

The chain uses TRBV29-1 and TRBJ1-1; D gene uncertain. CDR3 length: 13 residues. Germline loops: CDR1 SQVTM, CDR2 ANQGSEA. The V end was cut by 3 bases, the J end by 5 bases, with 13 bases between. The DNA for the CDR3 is TGCAGCGTTGAGGGTAGGTCGCGGACTGAAGCTTTCTTT. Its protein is CSVEGRSRTEAFF.

The CDR3 bases are TGTGCCAGCAGCGCCCAACAGGGGGCTGGGGAGACCCAGTACTTC. Translated, it gives CASSAQQGAGETQYF. This chain joins TRBV7-9 and TRBJ2-5; 9 bases agree with TRBD1. V lost 5 bases to trimming and J lost 5 bases; unmatched junction nucleotides: 9. Germline loops: CDR1 SEHNR, CDR2 FQNEAQ (reference sequence). The CDR3 is 15 amino acids. Combining the CDR3 with reference TRBV7-9 and TRBJ2-5 gives the whole variable domain DTGVSQNPRHKITKRGQNVTFRCDPISEHNRLYWYRQTLGQGPEFLTYFQNEAQLEKSRLLSDRFSAERPKGSFSTLEIQRTEQGDSAMYLCASSAQQGAGETQYFGPGTRLLVL.